This T cell receptor beta chain came from a study of response to subunit inactivated influenza vaccine. Overall study findings and caveats: The authors proposed limited new T cell recruitment per seasonal influenza vaccination.

Unmatched junction bases numbered 8, after V lost 1 base and J lost 5 bases. The CDR3 consists of 16 residues. Germline V gene sequence: CDR1 KGHSH, CDR2 LQKENI. TCRdb independently ran MiXCR on the RT-PCR reads; one entry per CDR3 protein. Among 400,000 to 650,000 distinct CDR3 sequences, approximately 6.9% were seen once, and the ten largest hold around 14%. This clonotype occurred many times. Its antigen is currently unknown. Sequencing used PBMCs from blood, obtained around 2 years after vaccination. The chain joins TRBV18 to TRBJ2-7, with TRBD2 identical over 10 bases. The clonotype originates from a man aged 45 to 75 who received an inactivated influenza vaccine. CDR3 residues: CASSPRLAGEVNEQYF. CDR3 bases: TGTGCCAGCTCACCACGCCTAGCGGGAGAGGTGAACGAGCAGTACTTC.